The 5 T cell receptor beta chains below come from one sample, sequenced in a study of regulatory T cells in long-lasting Graves disease. Library construction for TCR beta used iRepertoire HTBI primers and Arm-PCR of CDR3 regions. TCRdb ran MiXCR on the multiplex PCR reads and lists one entry per CDR3 protein. The sample includes about 420,000 distinct CDR3 sequences, over 15% seen only once; the top ten take approximately 22%. Specified time point: newly diagnosed GD, antithyroid drugs for less than 3 months. The TCR library was made from RNA extracted from PBMCs. This sample also belongs to another study, concerning T cells in Graves' hyperthyroidism and ophthalmopathy.

Here the sequenced sample was peripheral blood mononuclear cells (PBMCs), taken at new diagnosis, from a patient treated with antithyroid drugs. These receptors were collected from a young woman with Graves disease.

The chain employs TRBV2 and TRBJ2-5; TRBD2 might be the D (6 bases). The germline gives CDR1 SNHLY, CDR2 FYNNEI. The V gene lost 6 bases and the J gene lost 3 bases, with 17 bases spanning the gap. The CDR3 loop spans 15 amino acids. The CDR3 region is CASSKQLANKETQYF. The CDR3 DNA reads TGTGCCAGCAGCAAACAGCTAGCGAATAAAGAGACCCAGTACTTC.

Here the CDR3 DNA reads TGTGCCATCACGTCGGGCTATGGCTACACCTTC. It codes for CAITSGYGYTF. This sequence joins TRBV10-3 and TRBJ1-2; D remains unclear. CDR3 length: 11 residues. Germline V gene lookup returns CDR1 ENHRY and CDR2 SYGVKD. Trimming stripped 7 bases from V and 4 bases from J, with 7 bases between.

Regarding this clonotype: This may be a read error, as it is one base from a much larger clone. The chain joins TRBV28 to TRBJ1-2, with D hard to call. Germline V gives CDR1 MDHEN, CDR2 SYDVKM. The CDR3 has 11 amino acids. The ends were cut back, 7 bases at V and 6 bases at J, with 9 bases in the middle. The CDR3 reads CASTDNHGYTF. CDR3 sequence (DNA): TGTGCCAGCACCGACAACCATGGCTACACCTTC.

This clonotype was observed a few times. This sequence joins TRBV7-2 and TRBJ2-5, with D unclear. Trimming took off 0 bases at V and 7 bases at J, with 12 bases between the two ends. The germline gives CDR1 SGHTA, CDR2 FQGNSA. CDR3 length: 14 residues. In DNA form, the CDR3 reads TGTGCCAGCAGCTTAGCTGGCTCCTCGGGGACCCAGTACTTC. It yields the protein CASSLAGSSGTQYF.

This clonotype was recorded many times. CDR3 sequence: CASTTPTDTQYF. Here the CDR3 DNA reads TGTGCCAGTACAACCCCTACAGATACGCAGTATTTT. The rearrangement joins TRBV28 to TRBJ2-3, with D uncertain. CDR3 length: 12 amino acids. CDR1 and CDR2 from the germline V gene are MDHEN and SYDVKM. Trimming took off 9 bases at V and 3 bases at J, with 10 bases between the two ends.